Presented here are 13 T cell receptor beta chains from one specimen sequenced in a study of blood T cell repertoires in COVID-19. Only in-frame clones appear in the TCRdb table, and some are missing; sequencing was by immunoSEQ multiplex PCR. The sample comprises about 81,000 clones, 70% to 90% of which are singletons, and 4.8% rests with the top ten. Source material: peripheral blood. These receptors were obtained from a woman older than 75 with acute or convalescent COVID-19.

A few counts support this clone. The DNA of the CDR3 is TGTGCCAGTAGTACCCGGGACAGGGGGCACGAGCAGTACTTC. Protein: CASSTRDRGHEQYF. J is TRBJ2-7 and V is TRBV19; 12 bases are a match to TRBD1. V lost 4 bases and J lost 5; bases outside the gene matches: 3. Per germline, CDR1 LNHDA and CDR2 SQIVND (reference sequence). This CDR3 region has 14 residues. The whole variable domain, remainder taken from reference TRBV19 and TRBJ2-7, is DGGITQSPKYLFRKEGQNVTLSCEQNLNHDAMYWYRQDPGQGLRLIYYSQIVNDFQKGDIAEGYSVSREKKESFPLTVTSAQKNPTAFYLCASSTRDRGHEQYFGPGTRLTVT.

The chain uses TRBV19 and TRBJ2-5; 8 bases are a match to TRBD2. V lost 5 bases to trimming and J lost 5 bases; unmatched junction nucleotides: 7. The CDR3 runs 14 residues. Germline-derived CDR1 and CDR2 are LNHDA and SQIVND (reference sequence). CDR3 region: CASSRELAVETQYF. In DNA form, the CDR3 reads TGTGCCAGTAGTCGAGAACTAGCGGTTGAGACCCAGTACTTC. The full variable domain, rest sourced from reference TRBV19 and TRBJ2-5, is DGGITQSPKYLFRKEGQNVTLSCEQNLNHDAMYWYRQDPGQGLRLIYYSQIVNDFQKGDIAEGYSVSREKKESFPLTVTSAQKNPTAFYLCASSRELAVETQYFGPGTRLLVL.

V gene TRBV30 combines with J gene TRBJ1-6; D is possibly TRBD1 (5 bases). This CDR3 contains 14 residues. CDR1 and CDR2 (germline): GTSNPN, SVGIG (reference sequence). The V gene lost 4 bases and the J gene lost 9 bases, with 16 bases spanning the gap. This CDR3 reads CAWTLGQGGSPLHF. The CDR3 nucleotides read TGTGCCTGGACCCTAGGGCAGGGCGGTTCACCCCTCCACTTT.

The chain links TRBV6-5 to TRBJ2-7; D gene unclear. Germline V gene data show CDR1 as MNHEY and CDR2 as SVGAGI. Deletions cut 5 bases from V and 4 bases from J, with 9 bases between. The CDR3 contains 12 residues. DNA for the CDR3: TGTGCCAGCAGTCGTACACCTTACGAGCAGTACTTC. Its protein product is CASSRTPYEQYF.

The rearrangement joins TRBV4-1 to TRBJ1-5, with a weak D call TRBD1 (5 bases). The CDR3 contains 14 residues. The germline V gene encodes CDR1 MGHRA and CDR2 YSYEKL. The germline V and J ends were trimmed by 1 base and 2 bases, with 6 bases remaining between them. This chain's CDR3 is CASSQVQGNQPQHF. The CDR3 DNA follows: TGCGCCAGCAGCCAAGTACAGGGCAATCAGCCCCAGCATTTT.

This chain connects TRBV6-2 or TRBV6-3 to TRBJ2-2; 7 nucleotides agree with TRBD2. This CDR3 is 19 amino acids long. Germline trimming cut 3 bases from V and 0 bases from J; bases unmatched to any gene: 13. Germline V gene sequence: CDR1 MNHEY, CDR2 SVGEGT. This CDR3 reads CASSYRRRGGVSNTGELFF. The CDR3 nucleotides are TGTGCCAGCAGTTATAGGCGTCGCGGGGGAGTGTCGAACACCGGGGAGCTGTTTTTT.

This clone was seen a few times. The sample holds other DNA sequences that translate to the same CDR3. J is TRBJ1-1 and V is TRBV2; TRBD1 matches at 7 bases. V shed 6 bases, J shed 5 bases, and the junction held 3 bases outside the gene matches. The CDR3 consists of 12 residues. The germline V gene encodes CDR1 SNHLY and CDR2 FYNNEI. The CDR3 loop reads CASRRQGTEAFF. For the CDR3, the DNA is TGTGCCAGCAGGAGACAGGGAACTGAAGCTTTCTTT.

The chain links TRBV7-2 to TRBJ2-7; possible D gene TRBD2, 5 bases. From germline, CDR1 is SGHTA and CDR2 FQGNSA. The CDR3 has 15 amino acids. Deletions cut 2 bases from V and 0 bases from J, with 11 bases between. The CDR3 reads CASSLSGMLSYEQYF. For the CDR3, the DNA is TGTGCCAGCAGCTTATCCGGGATGCTCTCCTACGAGCAGTACTTC.

This sequence joins TRBV7-9 and TRBJ2-1; perhaps TRBD2 as D (6 bases). CDR3 length equals 15 residues. V gave up 5 bases and J gave up 7 bases, with 18 bases separating them. Germline loops: CDR1 SEHNR, CDR2 FQNEAQ (reference sequence). The CDR3 is CASSPRGTSFNEQFF. DNA for the CDR3: TGTGCCAGCAGCCCCCGGGGGACTTCGTTTAATGAGCAGTTCTTC.

The CDR3 sequence is CATSDLWDSNPYSYEQYF. Written as DNA, the CDR3 is TGTGCCACCAGTGATTTGTGGGACAGTAACCCTTACTCCTACGAGCAGTACTTC. The V and J genes are TRBV24-1 and TRBJ2-7; 7 bases align to TRBD1. The V gene end was trimmed by 0 bases and the J gene end by 0 bases; junction bases not matched to a gene: 10. The germline V gene encodes CDR1 KGHDR and CDR2 SFDVKD. CDR3 length: 18 residues.

The J gene is TRBJ2-2, the V gene TRBV15; D perhaps matches TRBD2 (6 bases). The CDR3 is made up of 16 amino acids. Germline CDR1 reads LNHNV; CDR2 reads YYDKDF (reference sequence). Trimming took off 3 bases at V and 6 bases at J, with 17 bases between the two ends. In nucleotides, the CDR3 is TGTGCCACCAGCAGGTCCGGGAGCCCTTTTCCCGGGGAGCTGTTTTTT. The encoded protein is CATSRSGSPFPGELFF.

The chain has TRBV2 and TRBJ2-3; TRBD2 aligns across 11 bases. Germline V gene data show CDR1 as SNHLY and CDR2 as FYNNEI. CDR3 length: 17 residues. V lost 1 base, J lost 5 bases, and 8 bases stayed unmatched. CDR3 DNA sequence: TGTGCCAGCAGTGAAGTAAGGCTAGCGGGAGGAGGAGATACGCAGTATTTT. Residues: CASSEVRLAGGGDTQYF.

This chain connects TRBV2 to TRBJ2-2, with 7 nucleotides matching TRBD1. After removal of 4 bases from V and 7 bases from J, the junction contained 9 bases not matched to a gene. This CDR3 has 15 residues. Germline V gives CDR1 SNHLY, CDR2 FYNNEI. This CDR3 reads CASSGDSPLGGELFF. The CDR3 DNA reads TGTGCCAGCAGTGGGGACAGTCCCCTTGGCGGGGAGCTGTTTTTT.